Below, 10 T cell receptor beta chains from the same sample are listed, as sequenced in a study of T cells expressing NK-cell markers. Following a re-call of the 5' RACE reads, TCRdb has one entry per CDR3 protein and lacks DNA. The sample totals roughly 23,000 distinct CDR3 sequences. What was sequenced was blood T cells: a sorted CD56 or NKG2C T cell subset, CD4+ or CD8+ T cells, or bulk PBMC T cells (not recorded which). Every receptor here comes from a man aged 18 to 69 in good health.

This clonotype ranks as medium-sized in terms of frequency. The CDR3 sequence: CASSRTNEQFF. The chain uses TRBV5-1 and TRBJ2-1. Per germline, CDR1 SGHRS and CDR2 YFSETQ. This CDR3 contains 11 residues.

The chain joins TRBV15 to TRBJ2-5; the TCRdb call, TRBD1, lacks DNA for checking. The germline V gene has CDR1 LNHNV and CDR2 YYDKDF (reference sequence). The CDR3 sequence is 14 residues long. The CDR3 loop is CATSRSTAQETQYF.

The chain recombines TRBV7-9 with TRBJ2-5; the D call from TCRdb, TRBD1, cannot be confirmed without DNA. Germline V CDR1 and CDR2: SEHNR, FQNEAQ (reference sequence). The CDR3 runs to 15 residues. This CDR3 reads CASSLRQGTDETQYF.

The rearrangement joins TRBV6-2 or TRBV6-3 to TRBJ2-7. Per the germline V gene, CDR1 is MNHEY and CDR2 is SVGEGT. The CDR3 contains 13 residues. The CDR3 reads CASSYSLVLEQYF.

The chain recombines TRBV27 with TRBJ2-1; TCRdb's D call of TRBD1 is untestable without DNA. The CDR3 is 16 residues long. The germline gives CDR1 MNHEY, CDR2 SMNVEV (reference sequence). The CDR3 loop is CASSLVRVDRADEQFF.

The genes are TRBV4-3 and TRBJ1-6; TCRdb's assignment of TRBD1 cannot be checked, as there is no DNA. Germline CDR1 reads LGHNA; CDR2 reads YSLEER. CDR3 length: 16 amino acids. The CDR3 here is CASSQEVSGGNSPLHF.

This chain's CDR3 is CASSRREFYNEQFF. This chain uses TRBV5-4 with TRBJ2-1; TCRdb picks TRBD2, but there is no DNA to check that call. This CDR3 comprises 14 residues. From germline, CDR1 is SGHNT and CDR2 YYREEE (reference sequence).

The rearrangement joins TRBV12-3 or TRBV12-4 to TRBJ2-3; TCRdb lists TRBD1, though no DNA is available to test this call. CDR3 length equals 13 residues. CDR3 sequence reads: CASSLDRGYTQYF.

The rearrangement uses TRBV6-5 and TRBJ1-5; as DNA is missing, the TRBD1 call by TCRdb cannot be tested. The CDR3 has 14 amino acids. Germline CDR1 is MNHEY and CDR2 is SVGAGI. The CDR3: CASSYSQGNQPQHF.

The chain employs TRBV19 and TRBJ1-5. The CDR3 extends over 13 amino acids. CDR1 and CDR2 (germline): LNHDA, SQIVND (reference sequence). CDR3 region: CASRGGPHQPQHF.